This section outlines one TCR beta chain sequence together with its context. This record comes from a study of T cells in Graves' hyperthyroidism and ophthalmopathy. Overall study: It was at initial diagnosis, before any treatment, that peripheral blood was collected.

Hyperthyroidism of Graves' type that showed no ophthalmopathy progression within 18 months was stable. Hyperthyroidism in the patients, aged 18 to 65, was newly diagnosed and under 2 months in duration. Extraction of PBMCs used roughly 10 ml of fresh peripheral blood. Researchers took RNA transcripts and amplified the TCR beta CDR3 regions from them. During a first-round RT-PCR of the TCR CDR3, the HTBI primer set was used. A single record per CDR3 protein comes from TCRdb applying MiXCR to the multiplex PCR reads. The data show 700,000 or so distinct CDR3 sequences, roughly 17% seen once. The CDR3 length is 15 residues. Trimming pared 0 bases from V and 8 bases from J, leaving 14 bases between. Germline CDR1 is SNHLY and CDR2 is FYNNEI.

This clonotype was obtained from a young man with Graves' hyperthyroidism. The gene calls are TRBV2 and TRBJ2-4, with D tentatively TRBD1 or TRBD2 (5 bases each). What was sequenced was blood. In DNA form, the CDR3 reads TGTGCCAGCAGTGAAGCGCCGGGGACCTTGGACATTCAGTACTTC. Translating gives CASSEAPGTLDIQYF.